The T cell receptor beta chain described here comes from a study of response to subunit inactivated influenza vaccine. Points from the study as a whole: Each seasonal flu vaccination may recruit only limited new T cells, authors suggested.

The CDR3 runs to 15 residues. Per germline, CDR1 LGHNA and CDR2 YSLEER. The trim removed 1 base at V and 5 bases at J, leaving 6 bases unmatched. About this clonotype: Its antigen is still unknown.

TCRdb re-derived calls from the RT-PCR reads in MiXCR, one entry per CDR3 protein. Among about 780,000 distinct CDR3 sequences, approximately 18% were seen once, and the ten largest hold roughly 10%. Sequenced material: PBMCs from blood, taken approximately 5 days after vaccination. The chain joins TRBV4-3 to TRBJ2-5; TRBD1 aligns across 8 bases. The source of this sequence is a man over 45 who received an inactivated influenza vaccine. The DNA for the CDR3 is TGCGCCAGCAGCCAAGGGACAGGGCTCCGGGAGACCCAGTACTTC. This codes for CASSQGTGLRETQYF.